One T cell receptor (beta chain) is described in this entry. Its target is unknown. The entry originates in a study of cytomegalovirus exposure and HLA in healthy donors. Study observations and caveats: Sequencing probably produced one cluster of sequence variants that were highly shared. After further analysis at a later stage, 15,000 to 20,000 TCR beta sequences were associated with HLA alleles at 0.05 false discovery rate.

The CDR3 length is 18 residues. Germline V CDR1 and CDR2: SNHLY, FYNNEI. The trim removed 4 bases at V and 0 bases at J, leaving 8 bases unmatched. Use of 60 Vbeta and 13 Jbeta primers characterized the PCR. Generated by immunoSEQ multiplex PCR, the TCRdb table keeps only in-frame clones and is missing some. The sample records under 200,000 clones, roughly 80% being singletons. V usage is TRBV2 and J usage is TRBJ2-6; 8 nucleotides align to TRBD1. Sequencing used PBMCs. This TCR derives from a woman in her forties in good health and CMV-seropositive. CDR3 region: CASSARGQVFSGANVLTF. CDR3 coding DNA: TGTGCCAGCAGTGCTCGGGGACAGGTATTCTCTGGGGCCAACGTCCTGACTTTC.